The entry below describes one TCR beta chain. Its antigen remains unidentified. PCR used 60 Vbeta primers and 13 Jbeta primers. Sequencing was performed with immunoSEQ multiplex PCR; in TCRdb, only in-frame clones are kept and a portion is missing. Of some 160,000 clones listed, over 70% are singletons. The entry originates in a study of cytomegalovirus exposure and HLA in healthy donors. The CDR3 spans 15 residues. Germline loops: CDR1 MNHEY, CDR2 SMNVEV (reference sequence). Trimming cost V 2 bases and J 3 bases; bases outside gene matches: 5. Study findings and constraints: Some V segments, including TRBV6-2 and TRBV6-3, were excluded as indistinguishable. The authors enumerated 150 to 200 TCR beta chains as linked to cytomegalovirus. An Asian-associated ancestry cluster reportedly showed fewer N-insertions than the approximately 700-donor mean in a later analysis.

The clonotype comes from a woman aged 18-30 years in good health and CMV-seronegative. This chain connects TRBV27 to TRBJ2-3; 7 bases fit TRBD2. The sample taken for sequencing was PBMCs. The DNA of the CDR3 is TGTGCCAGCAGTTTAGCTTGGCGGGAGACAGATACGCAGTATTTT. Its protein is CASSLAWRETDTQYF.